This TCR beta chain derives from a study of blood T cell repertoires in COVID-19. Looking at the study overall: Nucleic acid was either cDNA or gDNA, and it came from T cells, B-cell-depleted T cells, or PBMCs.

CDR3 length equals 15 residues. Germline CDR1 and CDR2: SGHKS and YYEKEE (reference sequence). The germline V and J ends were trimmed by 1 base and 1 base, with 11 bases remaining between them. In the original workflow: Estimates of nucleated cell counts were drawn from the amplification of reference gene primers. Clones were sequenced by immunoSEQ multiplex PCR, and TCRdb holds only the in-frame ones, with some missing. V, J and clone size are those of that table, while D and trimming were read from the DNA. The sample holds 120,000 to 150,000 clones, 80% seen once. This clone was seen once. The rearrangement links TRBV5-5 to TRBJ1-1; D remains ambiguous. The specimen was peripheral blood. The sequence was obtained from a woman aged 45-59 years with acute or convalescent COVID-19. The DNA of the CDR3 is TGTGCCAGCAGCTTGACCCTCACTGGGAACACTGAAGCTTTCTTT. It codes for CASSLTLTGNTEAFF.